The 9 T cell receptor beta chains reported below all come from one sample, sequenced in a study of patients and donors after allogeneic stem cell transplantation (dated by TCRdb to 2020 to 2022). To prepare the library, RT-PCR was applied. The reads were generated on a NextSeq 550. Clones were called with MiXCR by TCRdb after fastp trimmed the public reads at Q25, and only in-frame beta chains were retained. When rows share a CDR3 protein, they turn into one entry using the most common DNA and genes. The sample table contains about 410,000 distinct CDR3 sequences; only one count was recorded for under 20% of them. The top ten clonotypes cover roughly 7.2% of the sample. The sample comprised blood, either unsorted or a sorted T cell fraction (not recorded which). The source is a human donor who was either an allogeneic HSCT recipient or a stem cell or donor lymphocyte infusion donor (not recorded which). It is not recorded whose cells these are; they may come from a transplant donor.

This clonotype was seen only a few times. A junction boundary mismatches the germline segment, possibly from a read error. V and J are TRBV20-1 and TRBJ1-3, with D perhaps matching TRBD1 (5 bases). Germline V gives CDR1 DFQATT, CDR2 SNEGSKA (reference sequence). This CDR3 comprises 11 residues. The chain's CDR3 is CSARDGTSTVF. Written as DNA, the CDR3 is TGCAGTGCTAGGGACGGGACGTCGACGGTTTTT.

This clonotype was observed a few times. The chain recombines TRBV3-1 with TRBJ1-1; D possibly corresponds to TRBD1 (6 bases). The V gene's germline CDR1 is LGHDT and CDR2 YNNKEL (reference sequence). This CDR3 comprises 14 residues. Between the trimmed V and J ends, which lost 8 bases and 1 base, there was a span of 14 bases. DNA of the CDR3: TGTGCCAGCGATCCCGGGGGGCCGAACACTGAAGCTTTCTTT. As protein: CASDPGGPNTEAFF.

This chain connects TRBV15 to TRBJ2-1; a possible D gene is TRBD2 (6 bases). Germline loops: CDR1 LNHNV, CDR2 YYDKDF (reference sequence). V was clipped by 1 base and J by 0 bases, with 10 bases between them. The CDR3 is made up of 16 amino acids. The CDR3 region is CATSRGAGSSYNEQFF. The CDR3 DNA reads as TGTGCCACCAGCAGAGGGGCGGGGAGCTCCTACAATGAGCAGTTCTTC.

The chain recombines TRBV5-5 with TRBJ2-1; no definite D call. The CDR3 runs 12 residues. V lost 4 bases to trimming and J lost 8 bases, with 10 bases between them. The germline V gene encodes CDR1 SGHKS and CDR2 YYEKEE (reference sequence). CDR3: CASSEIRHEQFF. CDR3 nucleotides: TGTGCCAGCAGCGAAATACGCCATGAGCAGTTCTTC. Supplemented by reference TRBV5-5 and TRBJ2-1, the full variable domain reads DAGVTQSPTHLIKTRGQQVTLRCSPISGHKSVSWYQQVLGQGPQFIFQYYEKEERGRGNFPDRFSARQFPNYSSELNVNALLLGDSALYLCASSEIRHEQFFGPGTRLTVL.

This clonotype showed up just a few times. The chain uses TRBV7-6 and TRBJ2-3; D might be TRBD1 (6 bases). The CDR3 sequence is 15 residues long. CDR1 and CDR2 from the germline V gene are SGHVS and FNYEAQ. With 7 bases removed from V and 0 bases from J, the gap between germline ends came to 14 bases. Written as DNA, the CDR3 is TGTGCCAGCACCGGGATCAGGGGTAGCACAGATACGCAGTATTTT. Its protein product is CASTGIRGSTDTQYF.

This clonotype occurred a few times. CDR3 region: CASRRPTREYGELFF. The CDR3 region has the DNA TGTGCCAGCAGACGTCCTACCCGGGAGTACGGGGAGCTGTTTTTT. The genes are TRBV6-1 and TRBJ2-2; D may be TRBD2 (6 bases). This CDR3 contains 15 residues. Trimming shortened V by 6 bases and J by 7 bases, and 18 bases separated the two germline ends. Germline CDR1 MNHNS, CDR2 SASEGT.

This clonotype has just a few counts. The chain joins TRBV30 to TRBJ1-2, with D tentatively TRBD1 (5 bases). V was clipped by 3 bases and J by 8 bases, with 25 bases between them. From germline, CDR1 is GTSNPN and CDR2 SVGIG (reference sequence). The CDR3 is made up of 16 amino acids. The CDR3 reads CAWSQNPHWGRDGYTF. CDR3 DNA sequence: TGTGCCTGGAGCCAGAACCCCCACTGGGGTAGGGACGGCTACACCTTC.

This clonotype came up many times. The genes are TRBV5-1 and TRBJ2-3; D may match TRBD1 or TRBD2 (5 bases each). Germline values: CDR1 SGHRS, CDR2 YFSETQ. The V gene lost 2 bases and the J gene lost 6 bases, with 13 bases spanning the gap. CDR3 length: 14 residues. Written as DNA, the CDR3 is TGCGCCAGCAGCTTAACGGGGCGTGGTGATACGCAGTATTTT. Translating it yields CASSLTGRGDTQYF.

The chain links TRBV20-1 to TRBJ2-5, with D possibly being TRBD2 (6 bases). Per the germline V gene, CDR1 is DFQATT and CDR2 is SNEGSKA (reference sequence). The V and J ends lost 4 bases and 1 base respectively, with 10 bases between them. This CDR3 is built from 13 residues. Written as DNA, the CDR3 is TGCAGTGCTATCCGGGGGACCCAAGAGACCCAGTACTTC. Translating gives CSAIRGTQETQYF.